This TCR beta chain appears in the sequencing data of a study of cytomegalovirus exposure and HLA in healthy donors. Primers included in the PCR were 60 Vbeta and 13 Jbeta primers. The protocol was immunoSEQ multiplex PCR, while the TCRdb copy is restricted to in-frame clones and leaves out a portion. The data contain 60,000 to 85,000 clones, around 78% of them singletons. Though probably carrying unrecorded immune exposures, donors were nominally healthy at sampling. The CDR3 consists of 15 residues. The V end was cut by 4 bases, the J end by 2 bases, with 14 bases between. From germline, CDR1 is LGHNA and CDR2 YNFKEQ.

This sequence originates from a man in his forties in good health and CMV-seronegative. The chain uses TRBV4-2 and TRBJ1-2, with D tentatively TRBD1 (6 bases). The sequenced sample consisted of PBMCs. CDR3 sequence: CASSPGGQGNYGYTF. The CDR3 nucleotides read TGTGCCAGCAGCCCGGGGGGTCAGGGGAACTATGGCTACACCTTC.